Below are 23 T cell receptor beta chains sequenced from a single sample in a study of PD-L1 blockade in urothelial cancer. The protocol was immunoSEQ multiplex PCR, while the TCRdb copy is restricted to in-frame clones and leaves out a portion. Here the sample spans approximately 110,000 clones, about 85% being singletons. Source: PBMCs, taken around atezolizumab (anti-PD-L1) treatment. The receptor source for this set is a man aged 50 or older with urothelial cancer.

The chain is built from TRBV28 and TRBJ1-2; 11 bases are shared with TRBD1. Germline-derived CDR1 and CDR2 are MDHEN and SYDVKM. J gave up 5 bases and V 6 bases, and 5 bases lay outside the gene matches. The CDR3 contains 14 residues. The CDR3 region is CASRGTGGSYGYTF. Here the CDR3 DNA reads TGTGCCAGCAGAGGGACAGGGGGAAGTTATGGCTACACCTTC.

The J gene is TRBJ2-7, the V gene TRBV5-1; tentative D call: TRBD1 (6 bases). Germline V CDR1 and CDR2: SGHRS, YFSETQ. V lost 3 bases to trimming and J lost 2 bases, with 9 bases between them. This CDR3 comprises 13 residues. In DNA form, the CDR3 reads TGCGCCAGCAGCTGGGACAAAGCCTACGAGCAGTACTTC. Encoded protein: CASSWDKAYEQYF.

The chain couples TRBV2 to TRBJ1-1, with D unclear. Trimming cost V 7 bases and J 0 bases, with 12 bases left between them. CDR1 SNHLY and CDR2 FYNNEI come from the germline V gene. The CDR3 length is 14 residues. CDR3 residues: CASNGRAVNTEAFF. The DNA of the CDR3 is TGTGCCAGCAATGGGAGGGCGGTGAACACTGAAGCTTTCTTT.

The rearrangement uses TRBV7-2 and TRBJ2-5; 9 nucleotides match TRBD2. Germline CDR1 and CDR2: SGHTA and FQGNSA. The CDR3 runs to 16 residues. V shed 1 base and J 4 bases; nucleotides not matched to a gene: 7. CDR3 sequence: CASSLVGSGSRETQYF. DNA of the CDR3: TGTGCCAGCAGCTTAGTAGGTAGCGGGAGCCGAGAGACCCAGTACTTC.

In this sample, this clone turned up many times. The rearrangement links TRBV2 to TRBJ2-2, with D possibly being TRBD2 (5 bases). Germline V lookup: CDR1 SNHLY, CDR2 FYNNEI. CDR3 size: 13 residues. V lost 10 bases to trimming and J lost 4 bases, with 13 bases between them. The CDR3 is CATAGITTGELFF. The CDR3 DNA is TGTGCCACCGCCGGGATAACCACCGGGGAGCTGTTTTTT.

The V call is TRBV2, the J call TRBJ2-1, with TRBD2 matching over 7 bases. Germline CDR1 SNHLY, CDR2 FYNNEI. V was pared by 4 bases and J by 4 bases, with 1 base of the junction left unmatched. This CDR3 is 13 amino acids long. The CDR3 sequence is CASSAGGYNEQFF. The CDR3 coding sequence is TGTGCCAGCAGTGCGGGGGGATACAATGAGCAGTTCTTC.

This rearrangement joins TRBV29-1 to TRBJ2-1; TRBD2 agrees at 10 bases. CDR1 is SQVTM, CDR2 ANQGSEA, per germline. The CDR3 extends over 14 amino acids. Trimming at V came to 7 bases and at J to 2 bases, leaving 5 bases not matched to a gene. The CDR3 is CSAVGLAAYNEQFF. CDR3 in DNA: TGCAGCGCCGTAGGACTAGCGGCCTACAATGAGCAGTTCTTC.

The rearrangement links TRBV7-3 to TRBJ2-3; maybe TRBD1 (6 bases). The length of the CDR3 is 15 residues. The germline V and J ends were trimmed by 3 bases and 0 bases, with 10 bases remaining between them. Germline V gives CDR1 SGHTA, CDR2 FQGTGA. CDR3 nucleotide sequence: TGTGCCAGCAGCTTCGACAGGACTAGCACAGATACGCAGTATTTT. Protein: CASSFDRTSTDTQYF.

The gene calls are TRBV30 and TRBJ1-1; D not certain. V shed 0 bases and J shed 1 base, with 9 bases lying between them. This CDR3 region has 14 residues. In germline, CDR1 is GTSNPN, CDR2 SVGIG (reference sequence). This CDR3 is CAWSVVLPNTEAFF. DNA for the CDR3: TGTGCCTGGAGTGTGGTACTGCCGAACACTGAAGCTTTCTTT.

This rearrangement joins TRBV19 to TRBJ2-7, with D possibly TRBD2 on 6 matching bases. The CDR3 sequence is 14 residues long. Trimming removed 1 base at V and 0 bases at J, with 7 bases between. Germline CDR1 and CDR2: LNHDA and SQIVND (reference sequence). CDR3 bases: TGTGCCAGTAGTATAGGGAGGGGCTCCTACGAGCAGTACTTC. This gives the protein CASSIGRGSYEQYF. Using reference TRBV19 and TRBJ2-7 for the parts outside the CDR3, the full variable domain is DGGITQSPKYLFRKEGQNVTLSCEQNLNHDAMYWYRQDPGQGLRLIYYSQIVNDFQKGDIAEGYSVSREKKESFPLTVTSAQKNPTAFYLCASSIGRGSYEQYFGPGTRLTVT.

The rearrangement uses TRBV18 and TRBJ2-2; D is unresolved. Trimming pared 0 bases from V and 3 bases from J, leaving 5 bases between. Germline V gene data show CDR1 as KGHSH and CDR2 as LQKENI. CDR3 size: 14 residues. The CDR3 region has the DNA TGTGCCAGCTCACCACCGGCCCACACCGGGGAGCTGTTTTTT. It translates to CASSPPAHTGELFF.

The gene calls are TRBV29-1 and TRBJ1-3; tentative D call: TRBD1 (5 bases). The germline CDR1 and CDR2 sequences are SQVTM and ANQGSEA. Trimming removed 4 bases from V and 4 bases from J, with 14 bases in between. This CDR3 has 14 residues. The CDR3, as DNA: TGCAGCGTTGGCGGGGGGGTATCGGGAAACACCATATATTTT. Translation: CSVGGGVSGNTIYF.

V usage is TRBV9 and J usage is TRBJ1-1; tentative D call: TRBD1 (5 bases). V was shortened by 4 bases and J by 8 bases, with 18 bases between the two germline ends. Germline-derived CDR1 and CDR2 are SGDLS and YYNGEE. The CDR3 has 14 residues. The CDR3 protein is CASSTDSVSSEAFF. CDR3 coding DNA: TGTGCCAGCAGCACAGACAGCGTTAGTTCCGAAGCTTTCTTT.

The genes are TRBV18 and TRBJ1-5, with unresolved D. The CDR3 has 13 amino acids. Trimming left V 3 bases short and J 6 bases short, with 9 bases between. Germline V gives CDR1 KGHSH, CDR2 LQKENI. CDR3 region: CASSPSDTQPQHF. The CDR3 nucleotides read TGTGCCAGCTCACCTTCAGATACTCAGCCCCAGCATTTT.

The CDR3 spells CAWSPGFGGLYEQYF. DNA of the CDR3: TGTGCCTGGAGTCCCGGTTTCGGAGGGCTCTACGAGCAGTACTTC. The V and J genes are TRBV30 and TRBJ2-7, with TRBD2 as a possible D gene (6 bases). CDR1 is GTSNPN and CDR2 is SVGIG in the germline V gene (reference sequence). CDR3 length: 15 amino acids. Trimming took off 2 bases at V and 3 bases at J, with 17 bases between the two ends.

The chain combines TRBV7-3 with TRBJ2-1, with 7 bases aligning to TRBD2. The CDR3 consists of 13 residues. V lost 4 bases to trimming and J lost 6 bases; unmatched junction nucleotides: 3. The V gene's germline CDR1 is SGHTA and CDR2 FQGTGA. The CDR3: CASSSSGLNEQFF. DNA for the CDR3: TGTGCCAGCAGCTCTAGCGGACTCAATGAGCAGTTCTTC.

This chain links TRBV15 with TRBJ2-1, with 7 bases identical to TRBD2. V dropped 4 bases and J dropped 3; count of bases not matched to a gene: 12. Per germline, CDR1 LNHNV and CDR2 YYDKDF (reference sequence). The length of the CDR3 is 17 residues. The CDR3 loop reads CATSKPPREKLYNEQFF. DNA for the CDR3: TGTGCCACCAGCAAACCCCCGCGGGAGAAGCTCTACAATGAGCAGTTCTTC.

This chain connects TRBV28 to TRBJ2-5; perhaps TRBD1 as D (7 bases). This CDR3 is 12 amino acids long. V was cut by 4 bases and J by 5 bases, with 8 bases left in between. CDR1 is MDHEN, CDR2 SYDVKM, per germline. The CDR3 DNA sequence: TGTGCCAGCAGTTCAGGGGGGGAGACCCAGTACTTC. As protein: CASSSGGETQYF.

In this sample, this clone turned up a few times. The chain couples TRBV5-1 to TRBJ1-2; 8 nucleotides line up with TRBD1. V trimming: 4 bases; J trimming: 8 bases; junction bases outside the gene matches: 7. CDR1 SGHRS and CDR2 YFSETQ come from the germline V gene. The CDR3 contains 13 residues. The CDR3 loop is CASSHGQGQGYTF. CDR3 nucleotides: TGCGCCAGCAGCCATGGACAGGGTCAGGGCTACACCTTC.

This rearrangement joins TRBV19 to TRBJ2-1; D uncertain. The CDR3 totals 15 residues. The germline V and J ends were trimmed by 5 bases and 4 bases, with 15 bases remaining between them. In germline, CDR1 is LNHDA, CDR2 SQIVND (reference sequence). The CDR3 coding sequence is TGTGCCAGTAGTCCCAGAACCAAGACTTACAATGAGCAGTTCTTC. Amino acid sequence: CASSPRTKTYNEQFF.

This clone is categorized as medium-sized. DNA of the CDR3: TGTGCCAGCAGTTTATCGCAGGGGGGCAATCAGCCCCAGCATTTT. Encoded protein: CASSLSQGGNQPQHF. The chain links TRBV27 to TRBJ1-5; 7 positions agree with TRBD1. The CDR3 consists of 15 residues. V shed 0 bases, J shed 2 bases, and the junction held 1 base outside the gene matches. The V gene's germline CDR1 is MNHEY and CDR2 SMNVEV (reference sequence).

The genes are TRBV6-6 and TRBJ2-7; D possibly corresponds to TRBD1 (6 bases). Germline loops: CDR1 MNHNY, CDR2 SVGAGI (reference sequence). This CDR3 has 14 amino acids. Deletions cut 2 bases from V and 2 bases from J, with 10 bases between. The CDR3 here is CASSYTDRTYEQYF. Here the CDR3 DNA reads TGTGCCAGCAGTTACACGGACAGAACCTACGAGCAGTACTTC.

This clone was counted ten times or more. This same CDR3 is encoded by further DNA sequences in the sample. The genes are TRBV27 and TRBJ2-5; weak D call: TRBD1 (5 bases). V was cut by 4 bases and J by 3 bases, with 6 bases left in between. CDR1 is MNHEY and CDR2 is SMNVEV in the germline V gene (reference sequence). The CDR3 sequence is 12 residues long. CDR3 bases: TGTGCCAGCAGTTCCAGGGAAGAGACCCAGTACTTC. It encodes CASSSREETQYF.